These 3 T cell receptor beta chains share one sample of origin, sequenced in a study of blood T cell repertoires in COVID-19. Clones were sequenced by immunoSEQ multiplex PCR, and TCRdb holds only the in-frame ones, with some missing. In the table there are around 230,000 clones, approximately 85% of which are singletons. Material for sequencing was peripheral blood. Receptor source: a man aged 45 to 65 with COVID-19, enrolled during active disease.

The chain links TRBV2 to TRBJ2-1; weak D call: TRBD1 (5 bases). Looked up from germline, CDR1 is SNHLY and CDR2 is FYNNEI. CDR3 size: 14 residues. Trimming left V 8 bases short and J 5 bases short, with 16 bases between. The CDR3 here is CASLGLRTNNEQFF. In DNA, the CDR3 is TGTGCCAGCTTGGGGCTTCGGACGAACAATGAGCAGTTCTTC.

This sequence joins TRBV12-3 or TRBV12-4 and TRBJ2-7, with a possible D match to TRBD2 (7 bases). V was cut by 8 bases and J by 0 bases, with 11 bases left in between. The CDR3 totals 13 residues. CDR3 protein: CASRRGGSYEQYF. The CDR3 region has the DNA TGTGCCAGCCGTAGGGGGGGCTCCTACGAGCAGTACTTC.

V usage is TRBV28 and J usage is TRBJ2-3, with TRBD1 identical over 8 bases. V was clipped by 4 bases and J by 3 bases; unmatched bases: 6. CDR3 length: 15 residues. Germline CDR1 is MDHEN and CDR2 is SYDVKM. CDR3 loop: CASSSSGTGTDTQYF. The CDR3 DNA reads TGTGCCAGCAGTTCCTCCGGGACAGGTACAGATACGCAGTATTTT.